This record looks at one TCR beta chain sequence and its context. This sample was included in a study of blood T cell repertoires in COVID-19. In the study overall: The samples span acute and convalescent COVID-19 from the United States, Italy and Spain.

TCRdb's copy holds only in-frame clones and misses some; the assay was immunoSEQ multiplex PCR. The table records about 120,000 clones, roughly 91% of them present only once. Between the trimmed V and J ends, which lost 5 bases and 0 bases, there was a span of 10 bases. Germline V gene data show CDR1 as SQVTM and CDR2 as ANQGSEA. The CDR3 covers 13 residues. This chain connects TRBV29-1 to TRBJ1-2; unclear D gene. The receptor was derived from a woman aged 45-65 years with acute or convalescent COVID-19. Sample: peripheral blood. DNA for the CDR3: TGCAGCGTTTTGGGAGGGACTAACTATGGCTACACCTTC. It codes for CSVLGGTNYGYTF.